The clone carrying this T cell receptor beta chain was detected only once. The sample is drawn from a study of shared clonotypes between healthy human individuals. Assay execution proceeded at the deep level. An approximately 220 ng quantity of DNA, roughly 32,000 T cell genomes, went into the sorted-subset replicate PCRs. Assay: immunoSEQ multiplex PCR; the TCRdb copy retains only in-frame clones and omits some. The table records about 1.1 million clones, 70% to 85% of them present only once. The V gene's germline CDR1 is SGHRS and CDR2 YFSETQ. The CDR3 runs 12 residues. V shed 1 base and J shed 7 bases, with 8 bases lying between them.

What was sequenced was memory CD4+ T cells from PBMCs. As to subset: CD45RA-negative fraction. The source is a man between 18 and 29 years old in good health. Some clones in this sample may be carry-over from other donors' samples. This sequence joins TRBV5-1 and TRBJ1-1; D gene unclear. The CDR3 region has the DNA TGCGCCAGCAGCTTGTCCGGGCGTGAAGCTTTCTTT. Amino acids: CASSLSGREAFF.